A few counts support the clone carrying this T cell receptor (beta chain). Antigen: not known. The data originate from a study of beta chain features in type 1 diabetes. Study-wide context: All of the samples together had 107,917,701 sorted cells examined.

TCRB transcripts that were expressed got sequenced, as all of the isolated RNA had been reverse transcribed. Roughly 3.6 million reads per sample on average were obtained from naive, central memory and regulatory T cell samples. Assay used: immunoSEQ multiplex PCR; TCRdb lists only in-frame clones, some missing. The sample contains approximately 170,000 clones, just over 9% of which appear only once. This CDR3 comprises 18 residues. Germline trimming cut 4 bases from V and 9 bases from J; bases unmatched to any gene: 21. Germline V gene data show CDR1 as SGDLS and CDR2 as YYNGEE. Cells sorted by CD45RO/CCR7/CD25/CD127/CD95/CD27 comprised CD4+ naive, central memory, regulatory and stem cell-like memory cells. Overall study results and limits: Moderate yet significant TCRB CDR3 shortening was seen in Type 1 diabetes patients in all four CD4+ subsets.

The chain carries TRBV9 and TRBJ1-2, with 10 bases matching TRBD1. This receptor was taken from a woman aged 18-29 years in good health. Sequencing used central memory CD4+ T cells from blood. The CDR3 here is CASSRRLGDRGEGESYTF. The CDR3 DNA sequence: TGTGCCAGCAGCAGACGCCTAGGGGACAGGGGCGAGGGCGAAAGCTACACCTTC. Variable domain in full (rest from reference TRBV9 and TRBJ1-2): DSGVTQTPKHLITATGQRVTLRCSPRSGDLSVYWYQQSLDQGLQFLIQYYNGEERAKGNILERFSAQQFPDLHSELNLSSLELGDSALYFCASSRRLGDRGEGESYTFGSGTRLTVV.